One sample yielded the 27 T cell receptor beta chains listed below, sequenced in a study of cytomegalovirus exposure and HLA in healthy donors (dated by TCRdb to 2017 to 2019). Library preparation used the immunoSEQ multiplex PCR assay. For the multiplex PCR, a mixture combining 60 forward primers for TCR Vbeta segments and 13 reverse primers for TCR Jbeta segments was used. Not all clones reach the TCRdb copy of this immuneACCESS table, which keeps in-frame sequences only. Checked studies attribute under half of the gap to unresolved V genes and leave the rest unexplained. The sample table records about 170,000 clones; about 73% of these occur just once. Jointly, the top ten make up less than 15% of the sample. The sequenced material came from PBMCs. All receptors come from a woman in her forties or fifties in good health and CMV-seropositive.

As regards this clone: Germline and junction disagree at one end, which may indicate a read error. The rearrangement joins TRBV19 to TRBJ1-5; TRBD1 agrees at 8 bases. The CDR3 consists of 15 residues. Germline lookup yields CDR1 LNHDA and CDR2 SQIVND (reference sequence). CDR3 in DNA: TGTGCCAGTAGTTTAGACGGGACAGGTACTCAGCCCCAGCATTTT. This codes for CASSLDGTGTQPQHF.

The chain couples TRBV6-6 to TRBJ1-1; D uncertain. The ends were cut back, 5 bases at V and 1 base at J, with 5 bases in the middle. The CDR3 is 12 amino acids. Germline CDR1 is MNHNY and CDR2 is SVGAGI (reference sequence). The CDR3 loop reads CASSQQNTEAFF. The CDR3 region has the DNA TGTGCCAGCAGTCAACAGAACACTGAAGCTTTCTTT.

The gene calls are TRBV4-2 and TRBJ2-5, with 12 bases fitting TRBD2. CDR3 length: 15 residues. Germline CDR1 and CDR2: LGHNA and YNFKEQ. V was clipped by 4 bases and J by 5 bases; unmatched bases: 5. The CDR3 DNA is TGTGCCAGCAGCCCCCTAGCGGGGGGGGCGGAGACCCAGTACTTC. Encoded protein: CASSPLAGGAETQYF.

The J gene is TRBJ2-1, the V gene TRBV6-5; D remains ambiguous. V shed 5 bases and J shed 7 bases, with 18 bases lying between them. The V gene's germline CDR1 is MNHEY and CDR2 SVGAGI. The CDR3 has 15 amino acids. CDR3 nucleotide sequence: TGTGCCAGCAGTGCAAGACCGTACGGGTTGAATGAGCAGTTCTTC. It yields the protein CASSARPYGLNEQFF.

The chain uses TRBV5-1 and TRBJ1-4; 7 bases align to TRBD1. The CDR3 sequence is 14 residues long. CDR1 is SGHRS, CDR2 YFSETQ, per germline. The J segment lost 4 bases and the V segment lost 6 bases, leaving 6 bases of the junction unmatched. DNA for the CDR3: TGCGCCAGCAACCCCGGGACAGTTAATGAAAAACTGTTTTTT. Its protein is CASNPGTVNEKLFF.

The chain has TRBV2 and TRBJ1-4, with TRBD1 matching over 9 bases. The CDR3 covers 16 residues. Germline CDR1 and CDR2: SNHLY and FYNNEI. The ends lost 4 bases at V and 7 bases at J; junction bases unmatched: 10. CDR3 in amino acids: CASSGDREELVEKLFF. The CDR3 DNA reads as TGTGCCAGCAGTGGGGACAGGGAAGAGTTGGTTGAAAAACTGTTTTTT.

V and J are TRBV2 and TRBJ2-5; D possibly corresponds to TRBD2 (6 bases). Germline CDR1 is SNHLY and CDR2 is FYNNEI. Trimming removed 7 bases at V and 4 bases at J, with 16 bases between. The CDR3 loop spans 14 amino acids. The CDR3 is CASTYNRGGETQYF. The CDR3 nucleotides are TGTGCCAGCACCTATAATCGGGGAGGAGAGACCCAGTACTTC.

The chain carries TRBV6-5 and TRBJ2-7; 7 nucleotides align to TRBD1. This CDR3 region has 15 residues. V was clipped by 0 bases and J by 0 bases; unmatched bases: 2. Per the germline V gene, CDR1 is MNHEY and CDR2 is SVGAGI. CDR3 bases: TGTGCCAGCAGTTACTCTGGGACAGCCTCCTACGAGCAGTACTTC. As protein: CASSYSGTASYEQYF.

The V gene is TRBV11-2, the J gene TRBJ1-6; D possibly corresponds to TRBD1 (6 bases). V gave up 6 bases and J gave up 0 bases, with 12 bases separating them. The CDR3 loop spans 16 amino acids. Germline CDR1 is SGHAT and CDR2 is FQNNGV. CDR3 region: CASSPDSPSYNSPLHF. Here the CDR3 DNA reads TGTGCCAGCAGTCCGGACAGCCCCTCCTATAATTCACCCCTCCACTTT.

The chain has TRBV30 and TRBJ2-1; 10 bases align to TRBD1. Germline trimming cut 1 base from V and 3 bases from J; bases unmatched to any gene: 6. This CDR3 is built from 16 residues. Germline values: CDR1 GTSNPN, CDR2 SVGIG (reference sequence). The CDR3 region has the DNA TGTGCCTGGAGTGGCTCGACAGGGGGCGGCTACAATGAGCAGTTCTTC. It encodes CAWSGSTGGGYNEQFF.

This clone was found once. In the same sample, other DNA sequences code for this CDR3. The chain joins TRBV30 to TRBJ1-2; 8 nucleotides agree with TRBD1. J lost 5 bases, V lost 0 bases, and 5 bases had no gene match. Per germline, CDR1 GTSNPN and CDR2 SVGIG (reference sequence). CDR3 length: 14 residues. CDR3 protein: CAWSVGQGSYGYTF. The CDR3, as DNA: TGTGCCTGGAGTGTAGGACAGGGCTCGTATGGCTACACCTTC. Combining the CDR3 with reference TRBV30 and TRBJ1-2 gives the whole variable domain SQTIHQWPATLVQPVGSPLSLECTVEGTSNPNLYWYRQAAGRGLQLLFYSVGIGQISSEVPQNLSASRPQDRQFILSSKKLLLSDSGFYLCAWSVGQGSYGYTFGSGTRLTVV.

The rearrangement uses TRBV5-4 and TRBJ2-7, with TRBD1 matching over 9 bases. The germline V gene has CDR1 SGHNT and CDR2 YYREEE (reference sequence). The CDR3 runs to 13 residues. V shed 5 bases and J 5 bases; nucleotides not matched to a gene: 5. CDR3 bases: TGTGCCAGCAGGCGGACAGGGGAGAACGAGCAGTACTTC. It is translated as CASRRTGENEQYF. Combining the CDR3 with reference TRBV5-4 and TRBJ2-7 gives the whole variable domain ETGVTQSPTHLIKTRGQQVTLRCSSQSGHNTVSWYQQALGQGPQFIFQYYREEENGRGNFPPRFSGLQFPNYSSELNVNALELDDSALYLCASRRTGENEQYFGPGTRLTVT.

The chain links TRBV6-1 to TRBJ1-2; 12 nucleotides align to TRBD1. Trimming took 6 bases from V and 5 from J; bases not matched to a gene: 4. Germline CDR1 MNHNS, CDR2 SASEGT. The CDR3 runs to 14 residues. CDR3 loop: CASRRDRGQYGYTF. CDR3 coding DNA: TGTGCCAGCAGGAGGGACAGGGGGCAGTATGGCTACACCTTC.

The V call is TRBV6-1, the J call TRBJ2-7; weak D call: TRBD2 (7 bases). There are 14 residues in the CDR3. Trimming stripped 1 base from V and 6 bases from J, with 13 bases between. Germline values: CDR1 MNHNS, CDR2 SASEGT. CDR3 loop: CASSEVGGLSEQYF. For the CDR3, the DNA is TGTGCCAGCAGTGAAGTGGGGGGGCTAAGCGAGCAGTACTTC.

The chain employs TRBV11-2 and TRBJ1-1; D is ambiguous. Germline lookup yields CDR1 SGHAT and CDR2 FQNNGV. There are 16 residues in the CDR3. V lost 1 base and J lost 0, with 12 bases in between. In DNA, the CDR3 is TGTGCCAGCAGCTTAGGGGAGTGGGCGCTGAACACTGAAGCTTTCTTT. Protein: CASSLGEWALNTEAFF.

The CDR3 region is CASSPESYEQYF. Here the CDR3 DNA reads TGTGCCAGCTCACCCGAGTCCTACGAGCAGTACTTC. The V and J genes are TRBV18 and TRBJ2-7; D gene ambiguous. The CDR3 has 12 amino acids. CDR1 is KGHSH, CDR2 LQKENI, per germline. The ends were cut back, 3 bases at V and 1 base at J, with 4 bases in the middle.

The chain recombines TRBV4-1 with TRBJ2-7; D might be TRBD1 (5 bases). The CDR3 runs to 13 residues. Germline-derived CDR1 and CDR2 are MGHRA and YSYEKL. V was trimmed by 2 bases and J by 7 bases, leaving 12 bases between them. CDR3 amino acids: CASSQFFQGEQYF. The CDR3 nucleotides are TGCGCCAGCAGCCAATTTTTTCAGGGAGAGCAGTACTTC.

This chain joins TRBV5-1 and TRBJ1-2, with TRBD1 matching over 8 bases. Germline V gene sequence: CDR1 SGHRS, CDR2 YFSETQ. The CDR3 consists of 15 residues. Trimming at V came to 2 bases and at J to 5 bases, leaving 8 bases not matched to a gene. The CDR3 DNA is TGCGCCAGCAGCTTAGGGTCAGGGGGCGTATATGGCTACACCTTC. Its protein product is CASSLGSGGVYGYTF.

The chain uses TRBV19 and TRBJ1-3; unclear D gene. The V end lost 6 bases, the J end lost 1 base, and 7 bases lay between the germline ends. This CDR3 is 13 amino acids long. Germline V lookup: CDR1 LNHDA, CDR2 SQIVND (reference sequence). The CDR3 sequence is CASSSSSGNTIYF. The CDR3 DNA reads TGTGCCAGTAGCAGTTCTTCTGGAAACACCATATATTTT.

V usage is TRBV6-1 and J usage is TRBJ1-3; D possibly corresponds to TRBD1 (6 bases). Germline CDR1 reads MNHNS; CDR2 reads SASEGT. CDR3 length: 15 amino acids. V lost 4 bases, J lost 4 bases, and 14 bases lay in between. The CDR3 coding sequence is TGTGCCAGCAGTGCTAACGCGGGGGCGGGAAACACCATATATTTT. It specifies CASSANAGAGNTIYF.

The rearrangement joins TRBV6-1 to TRBJ2-7; no reliable D call. V shed 6 bases and J shed 5 bases, with 17 bases lying between them. The CDR3 runs to 14 residues. From germline, CDR1 is MNHNS and CDR2 SASEGT. CDR3 sequence reads: CASSWHPGADEQYF. The DNA of the CDR3 is TGTGCCAGCAGCTGGCACCCCGGAGCCGACGAGCAGTACTTC.

CDR3 nucleotides: TGCGCCAGCAGCTTGACGACGGGTCCGGTCGTCGAGCAGTACTTC. It translates to CASSLTTGPVVEQYF. V usage is TRBV5-1 and J usage is TRBJ2-7; D is undetermined. The V end lost 1 base, the J end lost 6 bases, and 17 bases lay between the germline ends. CDR1 and CDR2 from the germline V gene are SGHRS and YFSETQ. The CDR3 is 15 amino acids.

This clone was picked up one time. This chain uses TRBV30 with TRBJ1-1, with no clear D. The V and J ends lost 4 bases and 3 bases respectively, with 9 bases between them. The CDR3 is made up of 12 amino acids. Germline-derived CDR1 and CDR2 are GTSNPN and SVGIG (reference sequence). DNA of the CDR3: TGTGCCTGGAACGGGTACGACACTGAAGCTTTCTTT. This gives the protein CAWNGYDTEAFF.

This sequence joins TRBV7-3 and TRBJ1-3, with D perhaps matching TRBD1 (5 bases). Germline CDR1 is SGHTA and CDR2 is FQGTGA. The CDR3 is made up of 13 amino acids. V lost 5 bases to trimming and J lost 4 bases, with 9 bases between them. The CDR3 coding sequence is TGTGCCAGCAGCCCCACAGGCGGAAACACCATATATTTT. This sequence encodes CASSPTGGNTIYF. Based on the CDR3 plus reference TRBV7-3 and TRBJ1-3, the full variable domain is GAGVSQTPSNKVTEKGKYVELRCDPISGHTALYWYRQSLGQGPEFLIYFQGTGAADDSGLPNDRFFAVRPEGSVSTLKIQRTERGDSAVYLCASSPTGGNTIYFGEGSWLTVV.

This rearrangement joins TRBV6-5 to TRBJ1-2, with D possibly TRBD1 on 5 matching bases. The CDR3 is 15 residues long. Trimming cost V 6 bases and J 0 bases, with 14 bases left between them. Germline loops: CDR1 MNHEY, CDR2 SVGAGI. CDR3 region: CASSPGHRPNYGYTF. CDR3 DNA: TGTGCCAGCAGCCCCGGACACCGGCCTAACTATGGCTACACCTTC.

The CDR3 loop reads CASSIWPNTGELFF. As DNA, the CDR3 is TGTGCCAGTAGTATATGGCCGAACACCGGGGAGCTGTTTTTT. The chain couples TRBV19 to TRBJ2-2; D unclear. The CDR3 spans 14 residues. The germline V gene has CDR1 LNHDA and CDR2 SQIVND (reference sequence). V was clipped by 2 bases and J by 0 bases, with 4 bases between them.

The chain uses TRBV11-3 and TRBJ1-1; a possible D gene is TRBD1 (5 bases). The CDR3 is made up of 14 amino acids. Germline CDR1 reads SGHNT; CDR2 reads YENEEA. V dropped 1 base and J dropped 5 bases, with 11 bases sitting between them. CDR3 sequence: CASSLGGLETEAFF. In DNA form, the CDR3 reads TGTGCCAGCAGCTTAGGGGGCCTGGAAACTGAAGCTTTCTTT.